The rows below give T cell receptor beta chains drawn from one sample of a study of T cell responses to AZD1222 COVID-19 vaccine. TCRdb's copy holds only in-frame clones and misses some; the assay was immunoSEQ multiplex PCR. The profile shows 150,000 to 200,000 clones, around 92% of them singletons. Sequenced material: peripheral blood, taken on day 0 of AZD1222 vaccination. These receptors were collected from an adult in good health. CDR3s include the opening cysteine and the closing phenylalanine or tryptophan. A D gene is named only where the DNA matches it firmly.

V gene	D gene	J gene	CDR3 protein	CDR3 DNA
TRBV2	TRBD1	TRBJ2-7	CASVQTTGGTYEQYF	TGTGCCAGCGTACAGACAACAGGGGGAACCTACGAGCAGTACTTC
TRBV7-8	NA	TRBJ1-1	CASSLANRLMNTEAFF	TGTGCCAGCAGCTTAGCTAACAGACTGATGAACACTGAAGCTTTCTTT
TRBV6-2/TRBV6-3	NA	TRBJ1-6	CASSYQQGSSYNSPLHF	TGTGCCAGCAGTTACCAACAGGGAAGCTCCTATAATTCACCCCTCCACTTT
TRBV6-6	NA	TRBJ1-6	CASTLNVRVISPLHF	TGTGCCAGCACACTGAACGTTAGGGTGATTTCACCCCTCCACTTT
TRBV5-4	TRBD1	TRBJ2-7	CASSRGQPYEQYF	TGTGCCAGCAGCCGGGGACAGCCCTACGAGCAGTACTTC
TRBV7-6	NA	TRBJ2-5	CASSLGARLIETQYF	TGTGCCAGCAGCTTAGGGGCGCGGCTGATAGAGACCCAGTACTTC
TRBV20-1	NA	TRBJ1-2	CSASGSAIDRGYTF	TGCAGTGCTAGTGGCAGCGCCATCGATAGAGGCTACACCTTC
TRBV11-2	NA	TRBJ2-7	CASSSLPPRFPYEQYF	TGTGCCAGCAGCTCTCTACCTCCCAGGTTTCCCTACGAGCAGTACTTC
TRBV5-1	NA	TRBJ2-7	CASSPDRGVPSGIYEQYF	TGCGCCAGCAGCCCCGACAGGGGGGTTCCTAGCGGGATCTACGAGCAGTACTTC
TRBV27	NA	TRBJ2-1	CASSPSGSPYNEQFF	TGTGCCAGCAGCCCATCAGGGAGTCCCTACAATGAGCAGTTCTTC
TRBV11-1	TRBD2	TRBJ2-7	CASSLIAGGPGYEQYF	TGTGCCAGCAGCCTGATAGCGGGAGGGCCTGGGTACGAGCAGTACTTC